This entry describes one T cell receptor (beta chain). This clonotype was counted between two and nine times. Its specific antigen is unknown. Base qualities are missing; no much larger clone stands one base away. These data are taken from a study of immune heterogeneity within non-small cell lung tumors (dated by TCRdb to between 2017 and 2018). Concerning the study at large: By histology, a handful of squamous cell carcinomas, approximately 11 non-squamous carcinomas and 1 tumor not otherwise specified were included. TCR repertoire analysis included 55 to 65 tumor loci from around 16 patients, whereas transcriptome data included only 40 to 45 loci from 12 patients. To examine intratumoral immune heterogeneity, the study used whole-exome sequencing, RNA-seq and TCR beta repertoire sequencing on multiple spatially distinct regions of each NSCLC tumor. Binding of neoantigens to the HLA alleles of each patient was predicted with netMHCpan-3.0 for mutant peptides of 8 to 11 amino acids.

Genomic DNA was extracted from bulk tumor tissue and used as the TCR template, and about 0.65 ug gDNA was amplified per sample. Multiple biopsies per primary tumor were taken during surgery, spaced as far apart as possible within the tumor mass. The study cohort was described as untreated, and patients were newly diagnosed NSCLC cases undergoing curative surgery. The donors were approximately 14 patients with newly diagnosed non-small cell lung cancer who were having surgery with curative intent. Two independent pathologists examined the resected tumor masses. Only DNA and RNA samples of high quality went on to sequencing. The TCR beta CDR3 region was amplified with a multiplex PCR system, in which a first round of 10 to 11 cycles was run using 32 V-gene forward and 13 J-gene reverse primers. First-round PCR used a QIAGEN Multiplex PCR Kit, and primer sequences were filed in Chinese patent CN105087789A. Illumina universal primers were added in a second PCR round performed with the Phusion High-Fidelity PCR Kit. The TCR libraries underwent paired-end sequencing with a read length of 151 bp on the Illumina HiSeq X Ten platform. The original pipeline was this. Cutadapt was used to discard reads without multiplex PCR primers, PEAR merged the read pairs, and MiXCR with default settings called the CDR3 regions. Repertoire diversity was assessed by Shannon entropy, and clonality was calculated as one minus the Shannon entropy divided by the ln of the count of productive unique sequences. Dominant or high-frequency T-cell clones were defined as clonotypes at frequencies of at least 0.5%. The public reads were reprocessed in TCRdb via fastp at Q25 and MiXCR, keeping in-frame beta chains. Every CDR3 protein is listed once, alongside the most common genes and DNA of its rows. These V and J calls are TCRdb output, not the study's own analysis. Present in this sample are 9,000 to 13,000 distinct CDR3 sequences, 15% to 20% of which were seen just once. The top ten hold approximately 4% of the sample.

Unmatched junction bases come to 3, with V trimmed by 6 bases and J by 3 bases. Including the terminal cysteine and phenylalanine, the CDR3 comprises 14 residues. The kept DNA is CDR3 alone, 42 bases in frame from the first base. CDR1 and CDR2 were assigned from the germline V gene as MNHEY and SVGEGT. Overall results and qualifications from the work: Local T-cell repertoire clonality showed a statistically significant but moderate positive correlation with local tumor mutational burden (R around 0.34). Identical dominant CDR3B clonotypes recurred across loci within a patient, yet different tumor locations also harbored unique high-frequency clones. For the most part, high-frequency TCR beta clonotypes differed from one individual patient to another.

The V and J genes are TRBV6-2 or TRBV6-3 and TRBJ2-1; 9 middle bases align to TRBD2. Specimen: lung tumor tissue. This receptor was identified in a man aged 55 to 70 with non-small cell lung cancer. CDR3 loop: CASRPLAGYNEQFF. The nucleotide sequence reads as follows: TGTGCCAGCAGACCACTAGCGGGCTACAATGAGCAGTTCTTC.